This T cell receptor beta chain was observed in a study of human T cells and chemical hapten exposure (dated by TCRdb to about 2021). Regarding the complete study: For sensitization, 2% DPC in acetone was applied to an approximately 2 cm by approximately 2 cm area of upper inner arm skin. Blood was sampled from patients pre-sensitization (week 0) and at 2, 6 and about 24 weeks after DPC sensitization. Libraries were pooled for sequencing, and variation in per-sample TCR yields was attributed mainly to small differences in library volumes within the pool. This study followed changes in the peripheral blood TCR repertoire in vivo during primary and secondary sensitization of alopecia patients to the hapten diphenylcyclopropenone (DPC). The patient cohort, mostly female, included alopecia areata with under or over 50% scalp involvement, alopecia totalis and alopecia universalis. Throughout the roughly 24-week study period, patients were also given weekly therapeutic DPC doses on the scalp. Patch testing was done on the upper back using Finn chambers containing 0.01% DPC, and results were scored after 6 days according to International Contact Dermatitis Research Group standards. Approximately 30 alopecia patients provided blood for TCR sequencing at one to four time points (pre-sensitization, 2, 6 and 24 weeks).

The CDR3, cysteine through phenylalanine, is 14 amino acids long. Only the CDR3 DNA is retained, 42 bases long and in frame from the first base. The germline V end is reduced by 4 bases and the J end by 5 bases; junction bases left unmatched: 6. Via the germline V gene, CDR1 is LGHNA and CDR2 YSLEER. Explained via the paper, the time point label denotes: patch test 2, 6 weeks after DPC sensitization. Explained via the paper, the treatment or condition label denotes: therapeutic diphenylcyclopropenone sensitization with weekly scalp DPC. At every patch-test visit, the blood draw took place before the patch test was put on. Patients were eligible if aged 18 to 70, diagnosed with alopecia and judged suitable for DPC therapy, and pregnant patients were excluded. Total RNA was extracted from unfractionated whole blood collected in Tempus Blood RNA tubes. This clonotype was detected only a few times. No cognate antigen has been identified for it. It has no much larger one-base neighbor in the sample; base qualities were not kept.

Beyond this particular receptor, the publication reports: DPC sensitization did not change the number of TCRs with a frequency above 1 in 1000, and there was no evidence of changes in global repertoire structure. Expanded TCRs formed significantly more large CDR3 similarity clusters than pre-sensitization or healthy control sets, consistent with antigen-driven responses. The number of PT1 expanded TCRs positively correlated with patch test score, significant at thresholds 8, 16 and 32 but not 4. Repeated subsampling changed both the strength of the expansion versus patch-test correlation and the threshold at which that correlation became significant. All patients had alopecia, a presumed autoimmune disease, so their immune response might differ from that of healthy individuals.

Libraries were constructed by RACE. Sequencer: NextSeq 500. During library preparation, unique molecular identifiers were attached to individual cDNA molecules so that TCRs could be counted in a quantitative, reproducible way. Both TCR alpha and TCR beta chains were sequenced from each blood RNA sample. The study's own analysis went as follows. The median number of TCRs per sample was over 85,000, ranging from about 20,000 to 750,000. The Decombinator software suite was used to annotate the V, J and CDR3 of the TCR reads. To make PS versus PT1 abundance plots, every sample was subsampled to the same number of TCRs (28,000). Expanded TCRs were defined as absent before sensitization and observed at least eight times at the 2-week time point. TCRdb handled the public reads itself, with Q25 trimming in fastp and clone calling in MiXCR, and kept productive beta chains. Each CDR3 protein appears once, grouped with its most common genes and DNA. TCRdb, not the original authors, processed these V and J calls. In this sample the table shows 75,000 to 95,000 distinct CDR3 sequences, approximately 10% of which occur a single time. The ten largest clones add up to over 2% of the sample.

The rearranged chain carries TRBV4-3 and TRBJ2-7; 9 bases in the junction line up with TRBD1. This clonotype was sampled from a man between 40 and 49 years old with alopecia areata. Some clones in this sample may be carry-over from other donors' samples. Specimen: whole blood, collected in connection with sensitization to the hapten diphenylcyclopropenone (DPC). CDR3 loop: CASSPDRGGDEQYF. The DNA sequence is given as TGCGCCAGCAGCCCAGACAGGGGGGGCGACGAGCAGTACTTC.